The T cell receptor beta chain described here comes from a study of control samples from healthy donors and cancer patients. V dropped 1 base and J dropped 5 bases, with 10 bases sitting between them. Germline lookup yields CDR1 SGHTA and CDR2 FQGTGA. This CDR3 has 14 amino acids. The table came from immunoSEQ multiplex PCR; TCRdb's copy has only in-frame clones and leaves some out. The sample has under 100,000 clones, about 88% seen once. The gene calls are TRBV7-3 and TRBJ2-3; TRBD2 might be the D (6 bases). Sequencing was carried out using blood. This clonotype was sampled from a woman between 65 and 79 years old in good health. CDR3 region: CASSLRPSEDTQYF. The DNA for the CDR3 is TGTGCCAGCAGCTTAAGACCTAGCGAAGATACGCAGTATTTT.